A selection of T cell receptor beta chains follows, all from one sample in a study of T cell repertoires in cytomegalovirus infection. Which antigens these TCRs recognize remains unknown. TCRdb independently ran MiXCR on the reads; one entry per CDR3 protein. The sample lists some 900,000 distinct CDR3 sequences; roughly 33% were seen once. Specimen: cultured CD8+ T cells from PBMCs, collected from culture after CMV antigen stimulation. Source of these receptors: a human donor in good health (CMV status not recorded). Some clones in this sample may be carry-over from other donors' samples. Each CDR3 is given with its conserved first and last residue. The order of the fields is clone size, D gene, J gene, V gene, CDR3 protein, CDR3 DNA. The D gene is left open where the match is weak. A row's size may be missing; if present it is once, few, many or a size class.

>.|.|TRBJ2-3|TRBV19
CASSIAGRNTDTQYF
TGTGCCAGTAGTATAGCTGGGAGAAACACAGATACGCAGTATTTT
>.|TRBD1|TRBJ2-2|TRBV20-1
CSAWDRANTGELFF
TGCAGTGCTTGGGACAGGGCGAACACCGGGGAGCTGTTTTTT
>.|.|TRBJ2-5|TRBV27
CASTDGGIQETQYF
TGTGCCAGCACAGACGGGGGTATCCAAGAGACCCAGTACTTC
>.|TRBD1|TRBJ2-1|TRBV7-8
CASRNYRGQGYNEQFF
TGTGCCAGCAGAAACTACAGGGGGCAGGGTTACAATGAGCAGTTCTTC
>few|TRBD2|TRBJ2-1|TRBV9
CASTHGTGGRDDEQFF
TGTGCCAGCACCCATGGGACGGGGGGGAGAGACGATGAGCAGTTCTTC
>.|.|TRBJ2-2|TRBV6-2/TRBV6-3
CASSYVLTGELFF
TGTGCCAGCAGTTACGTCCTCACCGGGGAGCTGTTTTTT
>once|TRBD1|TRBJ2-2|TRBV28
CASRPDRENTGELFF
TGTGCCAGCAGGCCGGACAGGGAGAACACCGGGGAGCTGTTTTTT
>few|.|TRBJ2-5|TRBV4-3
CASSQDRTRSEGGGTQYF
TGCGCCAGCAGCCAAGACCGTACTAGAAGCGAGGGCGGAGGGACCCAGTACTTC
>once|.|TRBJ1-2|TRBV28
CASSLRSPANYGYTF
TGTGCCAGCAGTTTAAGGTCACCCGCTAACTATGGCTACACCTTC
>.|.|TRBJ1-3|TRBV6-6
CASTEGYTIYF
TGTGCCAGCACCGAGGGCTACACCATATATTTT
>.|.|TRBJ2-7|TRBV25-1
CASSVDGFSYEQYF
TGTGCCAGCAGTGTAGATGGGTTTTCCTACGAGCAGTACTTC
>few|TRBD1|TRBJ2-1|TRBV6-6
CASSWPTRDRGRNEQFF
TGTGCCAGCAGTTGGCCAACACGGGACAGGGGGCGGAATGAGCAGTTCTTC
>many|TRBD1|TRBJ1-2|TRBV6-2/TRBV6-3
CASSYSRTGEDYGYTF
TGTGCCAGCAGTTACTCTAGGACAGGAGAAGACTATGGCTACACCTTC
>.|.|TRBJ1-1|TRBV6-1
CASPQPMNTEAFF
TGTGCCAGCCCCCAACCCATGAACACTGAAGCTTTCTTT
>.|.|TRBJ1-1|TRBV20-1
CSASEGGTEAFF
TGCAGTGCTAGTGAAGGGGGCACTGAAGCTTTCTTT
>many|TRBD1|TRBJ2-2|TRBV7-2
CASSSTGVSLFF
TGTGCCAGCAGCTCAACAGGGGTTTCGCTGTTTTTT
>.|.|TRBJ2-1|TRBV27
CASSSLSGTYNEQFF
TGTGCCAGCAGTTCGCTTTCTGGAACCTACAATGAGCAGTTCTTC